These T cell receptor beta chains were read from a single sample in a study of blood T cell repertoires in COVID-19. Sequenced by immunoSEQ multiplex PCR; TCRdb stores in-frame clones only, minus some. The table lists under 200,000 clones, around 67% of them singletons. Sequencing was performed on peripheral blood. These TCRs come from an elderly woman with acute or convalescent COVID-19. CDR3s include the opening cysteine and the closing phenylalanine or tryptophan. The D gene is left open where the match is weak. Clone size is shown for a subset of rows, as once, few, many or a class of expanded clone.

>TRBV5-4|-|TRBJ2-3|TRBD2
TGTGCCAGCAGCCTTCTACTAGCGGGAGTCACAGATACGCAGTATTTT
CASSLLLAGVTDTQYF
>TRBV5-1|-|TRBJ2-3|TRBD1
TGCGCCAGCAGCGTCCCAGGGGGTACAGATACGCAGTATTTT
CASSVPGGTDTQYF
>TRBV5-6|-|TRBJ2-7|TRBD2
TGTGCCAGCAGCTTCACGGGCGGGAGTTTCTACGAGCAGTACTTC
CASSFTGGSFYEQYF
>TRBV24-1|-|TRBJ2-1|-
TGTGCCACCAGTAAGTCTAGCCACAATGAGCAGTTCTTC
CATSKSSHNEQFF
>TRBV24-1|-|TRBJ1-5|-
TGTGCCACCAGTTCCTATAGCAATCAGCCCCAGCATTTT
CATSSYSNQPQHF
>TRBV28|-|TRBJ2-1|TRBD1
TGTGCCAGCAGCGACAGGGCGGGCAATGAGCAGTTCTTC
CASSDRAGNEQFF
>TRBV10-3|few|TRBJ1-1|-
TGTGCCATCAGCCTCAGGGCCAACACTGAAGCTTTCTTT
CAISLRANTEAFF
>TRBV10-1|-|TRBJ2-1|TRBD2
TGCGCCAGCAGTGAGTCCGTTGCGGGAGGGCAGTTCTTC
CASSESVAGGQFF
>TRBV10-1|-|TRBJ1-1|-
TGCGCCAGCTCCGGACAGACCACCACTGAAGCTTTCTTT
CASSGQTTTEAFF
>TRBV28|-|TRBJ1-5|-
TGTGCCAGCAGTTTATTTTCGGATCAGCCCCAGCATTTT
CASSLFSDQPQHF
>TRBV6-5|-|TRBJ1-1|TRBD1
TGTGCCAGCAGCCCCGCGGGACAGGCGAACACTGAAGCTTTCTTT
CASSPAGQANTEAFF
>TRBV3-1/TRBV3-2|few|TRBJ1-5|TRBD1
TGTGCCAGCAGCCGTGGGACAGGGGCCAGAGGACAGCCCCAGCATTTT
CASSRGTGARGQPQHF
>TRBV5-4|-|TRBJ2-1|TRBD2
TGTGCCAGCAGTACGGGAGGACTAGCGGTAAATGAGCAGTTCTTC
CASSTGGLAVNEQFF
>TRBV11-1|few|TRBJ1-1|TRBD1
TGTGCCAGCAGCCTTCCCGGGACAGGGGAACCTGAAGCTTTCTTT
CASSLPGTGEPEAFF
>TRBV24-1|-|TRBJ2-7|TRBD1
TGTGCCACCAGTGATTTGGGAGACGGGACAGGGGACCACGAGCAGTACTTC
CATSDLGDGTGDHEQYF
>TRBV19|medium-sized|TRBJ2-2|-
TGTGCCAGTAGTATAGAAGGGGGGAACACCGGGGAGCTGTTTTTT
CASSIEGGNTGELFF
>TRBV15|-|TRBJ1-6|TRBD1
TGTGCCACCAGCAGCGGCCACACAGGGGGCGATTCACCCCTCCACTTT
CATSSGHTGGDSPLHF
>TRBV19|-|TRBJ2-5|TRBD1
TGTGCCAGTAGTATACAGGGGGTGGATGAGACCCAGTACTTC
CASSIQGVDETQYF
>TRBV5-5|-|TRBJ2-5|TRBD2
TGTGCCAGCAGACGAAGACTAGCGGGACAAGAGACCCAGTACTTC
CASRRRLAGQETQYF
>TRBV7-9|-|TRBJ2-5|-
TGTGCCAGCAGCTTGGAGCAAGAGACCCAGTACTTC
CASSLEQETQYF
>TRBV11-2|-|TRBJ1-1|-
TGTGCCAGCAGCTTAGTCCCTGTGGCTCCTGAAGCTTTCTTT
CASSLVPVAPEAFF
>TRBV5-1|-|TRBJ2-4|TRBD2
TGCGCCAGCAGCTTGACTAGCGGGAGGGCCGGCATTCAGTACTTC
CASSLTSGRAGIQYF
>TRBV11-2|-|TRBJ2-7|TRBD2
TGTGCCAGCAGCCTTCTAGCGGGAGGAGAGGGCGAGCAGTACTTC
CASSLLAGGEGEQYF
>TRBV24-1|few|TRBJ1-2|TRBD1
TGTGCCACCAGTGATTCAACAGGGGGAGTATACTATGGCTACACCTTC
CATSDSTGGVYYGYTF
>TRBV5-6|-|TRBJ2-3|-
TGTGCCAGCAGCTTGGGGGCGGGGAACACAGATACGCAGTATTTT
CASSLGAGNTDTQYF
>TRBV5-1|-|TRBJ1-4|-
TGCGCCAGCAGCATCCAGACAGACTCGTATGAAAAACTGTTTTTT
CASSIQTDSYEKLFF
>TRBV10-3|-|TRBJ1-1|TRBD1
TGTGCCACCCGACAGGGTGAGAACACTGAAGCTTTCTTT
CATRQGENTEAFF
>TRBV30|-|TRBJ2-7|-
TGTGCCTGGAGTGGCGGCATAGGAGCCTACGAGCAGTACTTC
CAWSGGIGAYEQYF
>TRBV11-3|-|TRBJ2-1|-
TGTGCCAGCAGCTTAGGGGGTGGGAGAGTTGCTTACAATGAGCAGTTCTTC
CASSLGGGRVAYNEQFF
>TRBV5-4|few|TRBJ1-4|-
TGTGCCAGCAGCTCGACAGGCGATGAAAAACTGTTTTTT
CASSSTGDEKLFF
>TRBV19|-|TRBJ2-3|TRBD2
TGTGCCAGTAGCCCCGGAGGGCTAGCGGGAGGTAACGAGGTGGCAGATACGCAGTATTTT
CASSPGGLAGGNEVADTQYF
>TRBV11-2|-|TRBJ2-5|TRBD1
TGTGCCAGCAGCCCCGACCCGGGACAGTGGGAGACCCAGTACTTC
CASSPDPGQWETQYF
>TRBV3-1/TRBV3-2|-|TRBJ1-5|-
TGTGCCAGCAGCCAAGACACCGTGGGCAGCAATCAGCCCCAGCATTTT
CASSQDTVGSNQPQHF